The 22 T cell receptor beta chains presented below share a single source sample, sequenced in a study of blood T cell repertoires in COVID-19. Generated by immunoSEQ multiplex PCR, the TCRdb table keeps only in-frame clones and is missing some. Here the sample spans roughly 300,000 clones, roughly 82% being singletons. Sequencing used peripheral blood. The origin of the receptors is a woman aged 50 to 65 with acute or convalescent COVID-19.

The chain combines TRBV5-1 with TRBJ2-3; D gene ambiguous. Trimming removed 0 bases at V and 4 bases at J, with 6 bases between. The CDR3 has 13 amino acids. CDR1 SGHRS and CDR2 YFSETQ come from the germline V gene. Here the CDR3 reads CASSLAVADTQYF. CDR3 in DNA: TGCGCCAGCAGCTTGGCCGTTGCAGATACGCAGTATTTT.

This chain links TRBV6-4 with TRBJ2-2; D may be TRBD1 (5 bases). This CDR3 has 14 residues. Trimming removed 2 bases from V and 7 bases from J, with 11 bases in between. CDR1 MRHNA and CDR2 SNTAGT come from the germline V gene. CDR3 residues: CASSDGVQGGELFF. DNA of the CDR3: TGTGCCAGCAGTGACGGCGTCCAGGGCGGGGAGCTGTTTTTT.

The gene calls are TRBV15 and TRBJ2-5; D gene uncertain. Trimming pared 3 bases from V and 5 bases from J, leaving 16 bases between. CDR1 and CDR2 (germline): LNHNV, YYDKDF (reference sequence). The CDR3 is 15 residues long. Here the CDR3 reads CATSSSKLVGETQYF. The CDR3 nucleotides read TGTGCCACCAGCAGTTCCAAGCTAGTTGGGGAGACCCAGTACTTC.

The chain uses TRBV21-1 and TRBJ1-5; the table's TRBD1 call for D was not verified on the DNA. TRBV21-1 is listed as a pseudogene. The CDR3 has 13 residues. In DNA, the CDR3 is TGTGCCAGCATGACAGGGGCAAATCAGCCCCAGCATTTT. Translated, it gives CASMTGANQPQHF.

The J gene is TRBJ2-3, the V gene TRBV9; 8 bases are a match to TRBD2. CDR1 is SGDLS and CDR2 is YYNGEE in the germline V gene. Trimming removed 0 bases from V and 4 bases from J; junction bases left unmatched: 1. This CDR3 region has 14 residues. The CDR3 loop is CASSVAGGPDTQYF. DNA of the CDR3: TGTGCCAGCAGCGTAGCGGGAGGGCCAGATACGCAGTATTTT. Full variable domain (rest looked up from reference TRBV9 and TRBJ2-3): DSGVTQTPKHLITATGQRVTLRCSPRSGDLSVYWYQQSLDQGLQFLIQYYNGEERAKGNILERFSAQQFPDLHSELNLSSLELGDSALYFCASSVAGGPDTQYFGPGTRLTVL.

The CDR3 DNA reads TGTGCTAGTGGCCCGACTAGCGGGACGGAAAGTTACAATGAGCAGTTCTTC. Amino acid sequence: CASGPTSGTESYNEQFF. The rearrangement uses TRBV12-5 and TRBJ2-1, with 11 bases that match TRBD2. The trim removed 6 bases at V and 4 bases at J, leaving 11 bases unmatched. The CDR3 has 17 residues. CDR1 LGHNT and CDR2 FRNRAP come from the germline V gene.

For the CDR3, the DNA is TGCAGCGTTGATGAGGTTTACAATGAGCAGTTCTTC. Amino acid sequence: CSVDEVYNEQFF. V is TRBV29-1 and J is TRBJ2-1; the D is unclear. The germline CDR1 and CDR2 sequences are SQVTM and ANQGSEA. This CDR3 has 12 residues. Trimming stripped 3 bases from V and 4 bases from J, with 7 bases between.

The sample holds a few counts of this clone. The rearrangement joins TRBV5-1 to TRBJ1-2, with TRBD1 identical over 9 bases. The germline CDR1 and CDR2 sequences are SGHRS and YFSETQ. V shed 4 bases, J shed 4 bases, and the junction held 5 bases outside the gene matches. This CDR3 region has 14 residues. The CDR3 reads CASSPPDRGYGYTF. CDR3 nucleotides: TGCGCCAGCAGCCCCCCGGACAGGGGCTATGGCTACACCTTC.

The gene calls are TRBV28 and TRBJ1-3; D possibly corresponds to TRBD1 (5 bases). Trimming removed 3 bases from V and 3 bases from J, with 12 bases in between. The CDR3 covers 15 residues. The germline CDR1 and CDR2 sequences are MDHEN and SYDVKM. CDR3 in DNA: TGTGCCAGCAGTTTCGGGGGGGTAGGTGGAAACACCATATATTTT. Translation: CASSFGGVGGNTIYF.

The chain is built from TRBV7-6 and TRBJ2-7, with 7 bases fitting TRBD2. CDR1 is SGHVS, CDR2 FNYEAQ, per germline. CDR3 length equals 15 residues. J gave up 4 bases and V 1 base, and 7 bases lay outside the gene matches. The CDR3 spells CASSLGSGTLYEQYF. DNA for the CDR3: TGTGCCAGCAGCTTAGGGAGCGGGACCCTATACGAGCAGTACTTC.

The chain is built from TRBV28 and TRBJ1-2, with TRBD1 as a possible D gene (5 bases). V lost 2 bases to trimming and J lost 8 bases, with 12 bases between them. This CDR3 region has 13 residues. Germline CDR1 reads MDHEN; CDR2 reads SYDVKM. CDR3 in DNA: TGTGCCAGCAGTTTACTAAGCCGACAGGGCTACACCTTC. Translated, it gives CASSLLSRQGYTF.

The V and J genes are TRBV6-6 and TRBJ1-3; possibly TRBD1 for D (5 bases). V lost 5 bases and J lost 5, with 13 bases in between. CDR1 MNHNY and CDR2 SVGAGI come from the germline V gene (reference sequence). The CDR3 has 14 amino acids. The CDR3 is CASSQQAGRNTIYF. CDR3 sequence (DNA): TGTGCCAGCAGTCAACAGGCGGGGAGAAACACCATATATTTT.

The rearrangement joins TRBV5-4 to TRBJ2-7; TRBD2 aligns across 10 bases. The CDR3 contains 15 residues. V lost 4 bases and J lost 5; bases outside the gene matches: 9. CDR1 is SGHNT and CDR2 is YYREEE in the germline V gene (reference sequence). For the CDR3, the DNA is TGTGCCAGCAGCCCTGACCCGAGCGGGAGGGACGAGCAGTACTTC. Translating gives CASSPDPSGRDEQYF.

This clone was counted a few times. This chain joins TRBV29-1 and TRBJ2-7; D possibly corresponds to TRBD2 (6 bases). Trimming cost V 4 bases and J 2 bases, with 12 bases left between them. Germline values: CDR1 SQVTM, CDR2 ANQGSEA. This CDR3 contains 13 residues. CDR3 sequence: CSVGRDSTYEQYF. CDR3 nucleotides: TGCAGCGTTGGGAGGGACTCAACCTACGAGCAGTACTTC.

The genes are TRBV19 and TRBJ2-1; TRBD2 is a possible D gene (6 bases). In germline, CDR1 is LNHDA, CDR2 SQIVND (reference sequence). Trimming stripped 5 bases from V and 0 bases from J, with 14 bases between. This CDR3 region has 16 residues. The CDR3 region has the DNA TGTGCCAGTAGTTACCAGCGGGTAAGCTCCTACAATGAGCAGTTCTTC. It codes for CASSYQRVSSYNEQFF. The complete variable domain, with remaining parts taken from reference TRBV19 and TRBJ2-1, reads DGGITQSPKYLFRKEGQNVTLSCEQNLNHDAMYWYRQDPGQGLRLIYYSQIVNDFQKGDIAEGYSVSREKKESFPLTVTSAQKNPTAFYLCASSYQRVSSYNEQFFGPGTRLTVL.

This chain connects TRBV19 to TRBJ2-1; D is possibly TRBD2 (6 bases). Per the germline V gene, CDR1 is LNHDA and CDR2 is SQIVND (reference sequence). The CDR3 spans 14 residues. V shed 5 bases and J shed 4 bases, with 12 bases lying between them. The CDR3 DNA is TGTGCCAGTAGTCTGGAGGGGCGATACAATGAGCAGTTCTTC. Amino acid sequence: CASSLEGRYNEQFF.

The count of this clone is one. The rearrangement joins TRBV2 to TRBJ2-7; maybe TRBD2 (6 bases). This CDR3 comprises 13 residues. The germline V gene encodes CDR1 SNHLY and CDR2 FYNNEI. V was trimmed by 8 bases and J by 3 bases, leaving 14 bases between them. CDR3 in amino acids: CASGEETNYEQYF. In DNA form, the CDR3 reads TGTGCCAGCGGGGAGGAGACGAACTACGAGCAGTACTTC. Full variable domain (rest looked up from reference TRBV2 and TRBJ2-7): EPEVTQTPSHQVTQMGQEVILRCVPISNHLYFYWYRQILGQKVEFLVSFYNNEISEKSEIFDDQFSVERPDGSNFTLKIRSTKLEDSAMYFCASGEETNYEQYFGPGTRLTVT.

The rearrangement uses TRBV9 and TRBJ1-6, with 10 bases matching TRBD1. The V segment lost 3 bases and the J segment 7 bases; nucleotides outside the gene matches: 4. This CDR3 is 15 amino acids long. The V gene's germline CDR1 is SGDLS and CDR2 YYNGEE. The CDR3 DNA reads as TGTGCCAGCAGCGGACAGGGGGCACGCAATTCACCCCTCCACTTT. It yields the protein CASSGQGARNSPLHF. The variable domain in full, completed from reference TRBV9 and TRBJ1-6, reads DSGVTQTPKHLITATGQRVTLRCSPRSGDLSVYWYQQSLDQGLQFLIQYYNGEERAKGNILERFSAQQFPDLHSELNLSSLELGDSALYFCASSGQGARNSPLHFGNGTRLTVT.

The V and J genes are TRBV7-9 and TRBJ2-3, with D possibly being TRBD2 (6 bases). Germline values: CDR1 SEHNR, CDR2 FQNEAQ (reference sequence). The CDR3 has 15 residues. V was cut by 1 base and J by 0 bases, with 8 bases left in between. CDR3 in DNA: TGTGCCAGCAGCTTAGGGGAGGCCAGCACAGATACGCAGTATTTT. This gives the protein CASSLGEASTDTQYF. Based on the CDR3 plus reference TRBV7-9 and TRBJ2-3, the full variable domain is DTGVSQNPRHKITKRGQNVTFRCDPISEHNRLYWYRQTLGQGPEFLTYFQNEAQLEKSRLLSDRFSAERPKGSFSTLEIQRTEQGDSAMYLCASSLGEASTDTQYFGPGTRLTVL.

This clone appeared a few times. The J gene is TRBJ2-3, the V gene TRBV7-8, with 12 bases matching TRBD2. Germline loops: CDR1 SGHVS, CDR2 FQNEAQ. V dropped 0 bases and J dropped 9; count of bases not matched to a gene: 4. CDR3 length: 15 amino acids. The CDR3 sequence is CASSLARLAGVTQYF. The CDR3 coding sequence is TGTGCCAGCAGCTTAGCGCGACTAGCGGGAGTGACGCAGTATTTT.

The rearrangement joins TRBV19 to TRBJ2-7; 11 bases are a match to TRBD2. This CDR3 has 14 amino acids. Per the germline V gene, CDR1 is LNHDA and CDR2 is SQIVND (reference sequence). The junction had 3 bases not matched to a gene; V was cut back by 6 bases and J by 2 bases. Here the CDR3 reads CASSGTSGTYEQYF. As DNA, the CDR3 is TGTGCCAGTAGCGGGACTAGCGGAACCTACGAGCAGTACTTC.

This clone was observed a few times. CDR3: CASSSSLASGRERSYEQYF. The CDR3 DNA sequence: TGTGCCAGCAGCTCCTCGCTGGCTAGCGGGAGAGAGAGGTCCTACGAGCAGTACTTC. The chain carries TRBV5-6 and TRBJ2-7; TRBD2 agrees at 10 bases. The CDR3 is 19 residues long. CDR1 is SGHDT, CDR2 YYEEEE, per germline. V lost 3 bases and J lost 1; bases outside the gene matches: 16.